These 30 T cell receptor beta chains share one sample of origin, sequenced in a study of somatic mutations in cytotoxic T cells in rheumatoid arthritis. Data came from immunoSEQ multiplex PCR; TCRdb stores just in-frame clones and leaves some out. In the table there are around 15,000 clones, roughly 82% of which are singletons. The sample taken for sequencing was CD8+ T cells sorted from blood. Source of these receptors: a woman aged 50 to 65 with rheumatoid arthritis.

This chain joins TRBV5-6 and TRBJ2-2, with 14 positions matching TRBD2. Germline V gene sequence: CDR1 SGHDT, CDR2 YYEEEE. Trimming removed 4 bases from V and 4 bases from J; junction bases left unmatched: 6. This CDR3 spans 17 amino acids. CDR3 coding DNA: TGTGCCAGCAGCAGACTAGCGGGAGGGCCGGGCACCGGGGAGCTGTTTTTT. Residues: CASSRLAGGPGTGELFF.

This clone was seen more than once but under ten times. The chain joins TRBV4-2 to TRBJ2-2, with D hard to call. Trimming cost V 2 bases and J 3 bases, with 10 bases left between them. CDR3 length: 15 residues. The germline V gene encodes CDR1 LGHNA and CDR2 YNFKEQ. CDR3 amino acids: CASSQSSEYTGELFF. CDR3 nucleotides: TGTGCCAGCAGCCAATCCTCCGAATACACCGGGGAGCTGTTTTTT.

The chain joins TRBV15 to TRBJ1-2, with a weak D call TRBD1 (5 bases). CDR1 and CDR2 from the germline V gene are LNHNV and YYDKDF (reference sequence). V was shortened by 5 bases and J by 4 bases, with 17 bases between the two germline ends. The CDR3 is made up of 15 amino acids. The CDR3 bases are TGTGCCACCAGCCGATATAAGACAGTCTTCTATGGCTACACCTTC. This translates into CATSRYKTVFYGYTF. Variable domain in full (rest from reference TRBV15 and TRBJ1-2): DAMVIQNPRYQVTQFGKPVTLSCSQTLNHNVMYWYQQKSSQAPKLLFHYYDKDFNNEADTPDNFQSRRPNTSFCFLDIRSPGLGDTAMYLCATSRYKTVFYGYTFGSGTRLTVV.

The chain joins TRBV27 to TRBJ1-1, with D unresolved. From germline, CDR1 is MNHEY and CDR2 SMNVEV (reference sequence). The V end lost 7 bases, the J end lost 2 bases, and 11 bases lay between the germline ends. The CDR3 loop spans 13 amino acids. In DNA, the CDR3 is TGTGCCAGCAAACTAGTGGGAAACACTGAAGCTTTCTTT. Its translation: CASKLVGNTEAFF.

The V and J genes are TRBV6-5 and TRBJ2-7; a weak D match, TRBD2 (6 bases). The CDR3 has 16 amino acids. Per the germline V gene, CDR1 is MNHEY and CDR2 is SVGAGI. V was trimmed by 2 bases and J by 3 bases, leaving 17 bases between them. The CDR3 DNA sequence: TGTGCCAGCAGTTACCGGGGCCCTAGCGCCCGCTACGAGCAGTACTTC. This translates into CASSYRGPSARYEQYF.

The V and J genes are TRBV4-1 and TRBJ2-7; D is unclear. This CDR3 is 13 amino acids long. CDR1 MGHRA and CDR2 YSYEKL come from the germline V gene. Trimming stripped 3 bases from V and 5 bases from J, with 11 bases between. CDR3: CASSHAYPHEQYF. The CDR3 bases are TGCGCCAGCAGCCACGCTTACCCCCACGAGCAGTACTTC.

The genes are TRBV9 and TRBJ1-5; possibly TRBD1 for D (5 bases). This CDR3 has 14 amino acids. The V gene's germline CDR1 is SGDLS and CDR2 YYNGEE. V was pared by 4 bases and J by 7 bases, with 15 bases between. The CDR3 here is CASSPTGGRQPQHF. Written as DNA, the CDR3 is TGTGCCAGCAGCCCGACGGGGGGAAGACAGCCCCAGCATTTT.

This chain joins TRBV7-9 and TRBJ2-7; TRBD2 might be the D (6 bases). Germline lookup yields CDR1 SEHNR and CDR2 FQNEAQ (reference sequence). The CDR3 loop spans 15 amino acids. The V end was cut by 0 bases, the J end by 5 bases, with 14 bases between. CDR3 sequence (DNA): TGTGCCAGCAGCTTAGCGGAGGGGCGGGATGACGAGCAGTACTTC. This codes for CASSLAEGRDDEQYF. Looking up the rest from reference TRBV7-9 and TRBJ2-7 gives the full variable domain: DTGVSQNPRHKITKRGQNVTFRCDPISEHNRLYWYRQTLGQGPEFLTYFQNEAQLEKSRLLSDRFSAERPKGSFSTLEIQRTEQGDSAMYLCASSLAEGRDDEQYFGPGTRLTVT.

This clone was recorded once. The chain links TRBV10-2 to TRBJ2-1; 7 bases align to TRBD1. V shed 6 bases and J 5 bases; nucleotides not matched to a gene: 13. From germline, CDR1 is WSHSY and CDR2 SAAADI. The CDR3 runs to 16 residues. Written as DNA, the CDR3 is TGCGCCAGCAGAGCCCTAGGGGGCGGAGCTCACAATGAGCAGTTCTTC. Protein sequence: CASRALGGGAHNEQFF.

In its sample, this clone is medium-sized (0.01 to 0.1%). The rearrangement joins TRBV7-8 to TRBJ2-3; 9 bases agree with TRBD2. This CDR3 comprises 14 residues. The V and J ends lost 5 bases and 5 bases, in that order; junction bases with no gene match: 5. The germline V gene has CDR1 SGHVS and CDR2 FQNEAQ. As DNA, the CDR3 is TGTGCCAGCAGCCCTATAGCGGGAGTAGATACGCAGTATTTT. This sequence encodes CASSPIAGVDTQYF.

This clone showed up just a few times. The chain recombines TRBV7-9 with TRBJ2-7; D is ambiguous. CDR1 is SEHNR, CDR2 FQNEAQ, per germline (reference sequence). With 7 bases removed from V and 2 bases from J, the gap between germline ends came to 9 bases. The CDR3 is made up of 12 amino acids. CDR3 coding DNA: TGTGCCAGCACAGCGATTACCTACGAGCAGTACTTC. Translated: CASTAITYEQYF.

The rearrangement links TRBV28 to TRBJ2-2; D gene uncertain. CDR3 length: 10 residues. Germline V gene sequence: CDR1 MDHEN, CDR2 SYDVKM. V dropped 6 bases and J dropped 6 bases, with 2 bases sitting between them. The CDR3 sequence: CASRAGELFF. CDR3 in DNA: TGTGCCAGCAGGGCCGGGGAGCTGTTTTTT.

The V gene is TRBV19, the J gene TRBJ2-3; 7 positions agree with TRBD1. V shed 4 bases and J 4 bases; nucleotides not matched to a gene: 2. The CDR3 consists of 13 residues. Germline CDR1 LNHDA, CDR2 SQIVND (reference sequence). Written as DNA, the CDR3 is TGTGCCAGTAGTAACAGGGGCCCAGATACGCAGTATTTT. As protein: CASSNRGPDTQYF.

The chain links TRBV15 to TRBJ2-1, with 8 bases fitting TRBD1. Unmatched junction bases numbered 5, after V lost 0 bases and J lost 7 bases. The CDR3 totals 15 residues. The germline V gene encodes CDR1 LNHNV and CDR2 YYDKDF (reference sequence). CDR3 coding DNA: TGTGCCACCAGCAGAGACAGGGGGCATGGAAATGAGCAGTTCTTC. This sequence encodes CATSRDRGHGNEQFF.

This chain uses TRBV10-1 with TRBJ2-5; 8 bases align to TRBD2. The V gene end was trimmed by 3 bases and the J gene end by 5 bases; junction bases not matched to a gene: 8. Germline CDR1 reads WNHNN; CDR2 reads SYGVQD (reference sequence). The CDR3 spans 15 residues. The CDR3 protein is CASSDSTSAGETQYF. The CDR3 DNA reads TGCGCCAGCAGTGATTCGACTAGCGCGGGCGAGACCCAGTACTTC.

This clone was observed a handful of times. The genes are TRBV7-2 and TRBJ2-7; the D is unclear. Per germline, CDR1 SGHTA and CDR2 FQGNSA. Trimming removed 4 bases from V and 6 bases from J, with 13 bases in between. CDR3 length equals 13 residues. The CDR3: CASSSAVAPEQYF. The CDR3 DNA reads as TGTGCCAGCAGCTCGGCGGTAGCACCCGAGCAGTACTTC.

The chain joins TRBV28 to TRBJ2-1; D not certain. The germline V gene has CDR1 MDHEN and CDR2 SYDVKM. This CDR3 is 11 amino acids long. V lost 6 bases and J lost 6, with 6 bases in between. CDR3 sequence (DNA): TGTGCCAGCAGCCCTTCCAATGAGCAGTTCTTC. It encodes CASSPSNEQFF.

The gene calls are TRBV30 and TRBJ1-1; D gene uncertain. Germline V gene data show CDR1 as GTSNPN and CDR2 as SVGIG (reference sequence). Trimming pared 7 bases from V and 8 bases from J, leaving 17 bases between. This CDR3 has 12 amino acids. DNA of the CDR3: TGTGCCTCAGAAGCGGCGGGAGAAGAAGCTTTCTTT. The encoded protein is CASEAAGEEAFF. Together with reference TRBV30 and TRBJ1-1, the CDR3 gives the full variable domain: SQTIHQWPATLVQPVGSPLSLECTVEGTSNPNLYWYRQAAGRGLQLLFYSVGIGQISSEVPQNLSASRPQDRQFILSSKKLLLSDSGFYLCASEAAGEEAFFGQGTRLTVV.

The chain joins TRBV11-2 to TRBJ2-7; 8 bases match TRBD2. The germline V gene encodes CDR1 SGHAT and CDR2 FQNNGV. The trim removed 5 bases at V and 0 bases at J, leaving 3 bases unmatched. CDR3 length equals 14 residues. The CDR3, as DNA: TGTGCCAGCAGCCAAGCGGGGGTCTCCTACGAGCAGTACTTC. Translation: CASSQAGVSYEQYF.

This rearrangement joins TRBV11-3 to TRBJ2-2; 8 bases fit TRBD1. Germline assignment: CDR1 SGHNT and CDR2 YENEEA. The CDR3 covers 15 residues. V shed 5 bases, J shed 5 bases, and the junction held 7 bases outside the gene matches. CDR3 coding DNA: TGTGCCAGCAGCCCGACAGGGGATGTAACCGGGGAGCTGTTTTTT. This encodes CASSPTGDVTGELFF.

The chain couples TRBV7-2 to TRBJ2-7, with D maybe TRBD2 (7 bases). Per the germline V gene, CDR1 is SGHTA and CDR2 is FQGNSA. Between the trimmed V and J ends, which lost 4 bases and 0 bases, there was a span of 13 bases. The CDR3 is 15 residues long. The CDR3 bases are TGTGCCAGCAGCTGGGGGGGGCGGTCCTCCTACGAGCAGTACTTC. As protein: CASSWGGRSSYEQYF.

The chain combines TRBV28 with TRBJ1-1; tentatively, D is TRBD1 (5 bases). V was pared by 3 bases and J by 0 bases, with 8 bases between. The CDR3 extends over 14 amino acids. Germline V lookup: CDR1 MDHEN, CDR2 SYDVKM. The CDR3 nucleotides are TGTGCCAGCAGTTTGGACAACCTGAACACTGAAGCTTTCTTT. This sequence encodes CASSLDNLNTEAFF.

The chain joins TRBV7-2 to TRBJ2-5, with no clear D. Germline V gene data show CDR1 as SGHTA and CDR2 as FQGNSA. The V and J ends lost 11 bases and 1 base respectively, with 17 bases between them. CDR3 length: 14 residues. CDR3 sequence (DNA): TGTGCCTCCGGAGTTAGCCGGGCCCAAGAGACCCAGTACTTC. This codes for CASGVSRAQETQYF. The full variable domain, completed using reference TRBV7-2 and TRBJ2-5, is GAGVSQSPSNKVTEKGKDVELRCDPISGHTALYWYRQSLGQGLEFLIYFQGNSAPDKSGLPSDRFSAERTGGSVSTLTIQRTQQEDSAVYLCASGVSRAQETQYFGPGTRLLVL.

This clone is medium-sized in the sample. J is TRBJ2-5 and V is TRBV6-5; D may be TRBD1 (5 bases). This CDR3 region has 12 residues. CDR1 and CDR2 (germline): MNHEY, SVGAGI. Trimming removed 6 bases from V and 1 base from J, with 6 bases in between. CDR3: CASRDIQETQYF. DNA for the CDR3: TGTGCCAGCAGGGACATCCAAGAGACCCAGTACTTC.

The CDR3 region has the DNA TGTGCCAGTAAATTACAGGGCTCCTACAATGAGCAGTTCTTC. Translating gives CASKLQGSYNEQFF. The chain links TRBV19 to TRBJ2-1; tentative D call: TRBD1 (6 bases). V lost 7 bases and J lost 0, with 10 bases in between. CDR3 length: 14 amino acids. CDR1 and CDR2 from the germline V gene are LNHDA and SQIVND (reference sequence).

The rearrangement links TRBV5-1 to TRBJ2-3, with D maybe TRBD2 (6 bases). V lost 2 bases and J lost 2, with 24 bases in between. Germline CDR1 reads SGHRS; CDR2 reads YFSETQ. The CDR3 has 19 amino acids. This CDR3 is CASSFRLEGVGKATDTQYF. The CDR3 coding sequence is TGCGCCAGCAGCTTCAGACTAGAAGGGGTGGGGAAAGCCACAGATACGCAGTATTTT.

The chain combines TRBV9 with TRBJ2-5; D ambiguous. This CDR3 is built from 14 residues. Germline lookup yields CDR1 SGDLS and CDR2 YYNGEE. The V and J ends lost 0 bases and 1 base respectively, with 7 bases between them. The CDR3 nucleotides are TGTGCCAGCAGCGTAGATACCTCCCAAGAGACCCAGTACTTC. Protein product: CASSVDTSQETQYF.

The V and J genes are TRBV6-5 and TRBJ1-5; D is unclear. The CDR3 spans 14 residues. Germline V gene lookup returns CDR1 MNHEY and CDR2 SVGAGI. V was trimmed by 5 bases and J by 1 base, leaving 9 bases between them. The CDR3 is CASSPLYSNQPQHF. CDR3 sequence (DNA): TGTGCCAGCAGTCCGTTATACAGCAATCAGCCCCAGCATTTT.

The chain couples TRBV2 to TRBJ1-2, with a possible D match to TRBD1 (6 bases). The V end was cut by 6 bases, the J end by 4 bases, with 12 bases between. CDR1 is SNHLY and CDR2 is FYNNEI in the germline V gene. The CDR3 has 13 residues. The CDR3 DNA sequence: TGTGCCAGCAGATTCCGGGACATCTATGGCTACACCTTC. This gives the protein CASRFRDIYGYTF.

CDR3 protein: CASSSLKGKSENELRDTQYF. DNA for the CDR3: TGTGCCAGCAGTTCCCTGAAGGGGAAGTCGGAAAATGAGTTAAGGGATACGCAGTATTTT. V gene TRBV28 combines with J gene TRBJ2-3, with D maybe TRBD1 (5 bases). The CDR3 is 20 amino acids. V lost 4 bases and J lost 6, with 32 bases in between. Germline-derived CDR1 and CDR2 are MDHEN and SYDVKM.